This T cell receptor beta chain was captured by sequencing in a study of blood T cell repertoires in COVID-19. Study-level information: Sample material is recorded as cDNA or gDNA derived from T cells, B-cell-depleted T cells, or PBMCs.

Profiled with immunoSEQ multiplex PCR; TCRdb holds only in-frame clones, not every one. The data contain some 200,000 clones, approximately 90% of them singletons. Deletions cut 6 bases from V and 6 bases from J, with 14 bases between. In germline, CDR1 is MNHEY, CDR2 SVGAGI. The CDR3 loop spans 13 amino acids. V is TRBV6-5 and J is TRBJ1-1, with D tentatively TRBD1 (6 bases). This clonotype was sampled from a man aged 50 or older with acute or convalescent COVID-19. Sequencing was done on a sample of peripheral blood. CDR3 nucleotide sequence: TGTGCCAGCAGCGGAACAGGGTCCCCTGAAGCTTTCTTT. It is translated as CASSGTGSPEAFF.